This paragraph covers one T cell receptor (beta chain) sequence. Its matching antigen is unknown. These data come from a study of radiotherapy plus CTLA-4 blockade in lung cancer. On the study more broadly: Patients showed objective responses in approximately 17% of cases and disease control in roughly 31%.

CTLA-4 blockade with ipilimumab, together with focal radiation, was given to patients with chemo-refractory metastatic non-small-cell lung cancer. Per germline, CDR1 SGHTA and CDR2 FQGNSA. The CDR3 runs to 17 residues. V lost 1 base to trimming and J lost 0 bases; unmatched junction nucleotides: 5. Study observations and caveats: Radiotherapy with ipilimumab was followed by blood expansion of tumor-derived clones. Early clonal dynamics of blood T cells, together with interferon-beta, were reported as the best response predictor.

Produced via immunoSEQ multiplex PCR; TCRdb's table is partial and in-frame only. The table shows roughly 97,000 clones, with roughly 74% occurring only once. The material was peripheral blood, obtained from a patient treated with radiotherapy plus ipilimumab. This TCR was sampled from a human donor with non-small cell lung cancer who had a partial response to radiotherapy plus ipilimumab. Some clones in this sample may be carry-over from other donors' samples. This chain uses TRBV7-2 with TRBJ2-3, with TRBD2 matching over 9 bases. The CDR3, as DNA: TGTGCCAGCAGCTTAGATCTTAGCGGGGGAAGCACAGATACGCAGTATTTT. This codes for CASSLDLSGGSTDTQYF.